The next 17 T cell receptor beta chains were all read from a single sample in a study of OX40 agonist ivuxolimab in advanced cancers. Using immunoSEQ multiplex PCR, the repertoire was profiled, and TCRdb retains in-frame clones only, with some absent. The table shows 55,000 to 70,000 clones, with about 82% occurring only once. The source material was CD4+ or CD8+ T cells sorted from blood, sampled in a trial of the OX40 agonist ivuxolimab. The receptors shown here come from an adult with an advanced solid tumor such as melanoma, head and neck, liver or kidney cancer.

This chain uses TRBV6-5 with TRBJ1-2; no definite D call. Germline values: CDR1 MNHEY, CDR2 SVGAGI. V lost 4 bases to trimming and J lost 4 bases, with 10 bases between them. This CDR3 is built from 13 residues. CDR3 sequence: CASSSSFSYGYTF. DNA for the CDR3: TGTGCCAGCAGTTCATCATTTTCCTATGGCTACACCTTC.

The V and J genes are TRBV6-4 and TRBJ2-2; the match to TRBD2 covers 9 bases. This CDR3 contains 14 residues. Trimming at V came to 8 bases and at J to 6 bases, leaving 7 bases not matched to a gene. CDR1 MRHNA and CDR2 SNTAGT come from the germline V gene. CDR3 nucleotide sequence: TGTGCCAGCGAGAATATAGCGGGGGCCGGGGAGCTGTTTTTT. Amino acids: CASENIAGAGELFF.

This chain's CDR3 is CASSFRDRSEQYF. DNA of the CDR3: TGTGCCAGCAGTTTCAGGGATCGTAGCGAGCAGTACTTC. This chain connects TRBV27 to TRBJ2-7, with a weak D call TRBD1 (5 bases). Germline V gives CDR1 MNHEY, CDR2 SMNVEV (reference sequence). The V gene lost 3 bases and the J gene lost 6 bases, with 12 bases spanning the gap. CDR3 length: 13 residues.

The chain combines TRBV18 with TRBJ1-5; 7 nucleotides line up with TRBD1. Germline V gene sequence: CDR1 KGHSH, CDR2 LQKENI. V trimming: 3 bases; J trimming: 3 bases; junction bases outside the gene matches: 2. This CDR3 spans 14 amino acids. The CDR3 nucleotides are TGTGCCAGCTCACCGACAGGGAACAATCAGCCCCAGCATTTT. Translation: CASSPTGNNQPQHF.

This clone was seen just once. The DNA of the CDR3 is TGTGCCAGCAGCTTTACAGGGGGCTATGGCTACACCTTC. Translating it yields CASSFTGGYGYTF. The gene calls are TRBV9 and TRBJ1-2; TRBD1 aligns across 8 bases. The CDR3 length is 13 residues. V dropped 4 bases and J dropped 4; count of bases not matched to a gene: 3. Germline V CDR1 and CDR2: SGDLS, YYNGEE. Full variable domain (missing parts from reference TRBV9 and TRBJ1-2): DSGVTQTPKHLITATGQRVTLRCSPRSGDLSVYWYQQSLDQGLQFLIQYYNGEERAKGNILERFSAQQFPDLHSELNLSSLELGDSALYFCASSFTGGYGYTFGSGTRLTVV.

This rearrangement joins TRBV6-1 to TRBJ2-1; D might be TRBD1 or TRBD2, each matching 5 bases. The CDR3 contains 13 residues. Germline V lookup: CDR1 MNHNS, CDR2 SASEGT. Trimming shortened V by 8 bases and J by 9 bases, and 17 bases separated the two germline ends. CDR3 region: CASSGTQRGEQFF. DNA of the CDR3: TGTGCCAGCTCCGGGACCCAAAGAGGTGAGCAGTTCTTC.

J is TRBJ2-5 and V is TRBV6-6; TRBD1 might be the D (6 bases). Germline V gene sequence: CDR1 MNHNY, CDR2 SVGAGI (reference sequence). This CDR3 comprises 15 residues. V dropped 6 bases and J dropped 0 bases, with 14 bases sitting between them. The CDR3 bases are TGTGCCAGCAGCTCCGGGACACCGTACCAAGAGACCCAGTACTTC. Translating gives CASSSGTPYQETQYF.

This clone appeared once. The chain has TRBV11-3 and TRBJ2-2; 7 bases line up with TRBD2. The CDR3 is 15 amino acids. The V segment lost 4 bases and the J segment 4 bases; nucleotides outside the gene matches: 6. Germline loops: CDR1 SGHNT, CDR2 YENEEA. The CDR3 loop reads CASSSGGGPTGELFF. The CDR3 DNA sequence: TGTGCCAGCAGCTCCGGCGGGGGTCCCACCGGGGAGCTGTTTTTT.

The rearrangement links TRBV6-6 to TRBJ1-1, with D maybe TRBD1 (5 bases). With 6 bases removed from V and 3 bases from J, the gap between germline ends came to 11 bases. Per the germline V gene, CDR1 is MNHNY and CDR2 is SVGAGI (reference sequence). CDR3 length: 13 residues. The CDR3 DNA reads as TGTGCCAGCAGATGGGGGGAGGACACTGAAGCTTTCTTT. Its protein product is CASRWGEDTEAFF.

This chain joins TRBV2 and TRBJ2-7, with unresolved D. CDR3 size: 14 residues. V dropped 3 bases and J dropped 6 bases, with 15 bases sitting between them. The germline V gene encodes CDR1 SNHLY and CDR2 FYNNEI. This CDR3 is CASSDWGSRGEQYF. CDR3 coding DNA: TGTGCCAGCAGTGATTGGGGTTCGCGCGGCGAGCAGTACTTC.

The chain joins TRBV11-1 to TRBJ1-4; unclear D gene. CDR3 size: 15 residues. V was shortened by 5 bases and J by 5 bases, with 15 bases between the two germline ends. Germline V CDR1 and CDR2: SGHAT, FQDESV (reference sequence). This CDR3 is CASSGEGSANEKLFF. DNA of the CDR3: TGTGCCAGCAGCGGAGAAGGGTCAGCCAATGAAAAACTGTTTTTT.

The chain is built from TRBV2 and TRBJ1-1, with no clear D. Germline V gene data show CDR1 as SNHLY and CDR2 as FYNNEI. The ends were cut back, 5 bases at V and 2 bases at J, with 12 bases in the middle. This CDR3 is 14 amino acids long. The CDR3 coding sequence is TGTGCCAGCAGTCTGGACGGGATAAACACTGAAGCTTTCTTT. It codes for CASSLDGINTEAFF.

The V gene is TRBV5-6, the J gene TRBJ1-5, with D possibly TRBD1 on 5 matching bases. Trimming pared 4 bases from V and 6 bases from J, leaving 20 bases between. The germline CDR1 and CDR2 sequences are SGHDT and YYEEEE. This CDR3 is 16 amino acids long. The CDR3 bases are TGTGCCAGCAGCAAACGGGGCCAGCCCCCGGTTCAGCCCCAGCATTTT. This codes for CASSKRGQPPVQPQHF.

This sequence joins TRBV28 and TRBJ2-7; 7 bases fit TRBD1. CDR3 length: 14 residues. V lost 10 bases to trimming and J lost 4 bases; unmatched junction nucleotides: 13. Germline assignment: CDR1 MDHEN and CDR2 SYDVKM. CDR3 DNA sequence: TGTGCCACCGACCCGGGACAGTCTATTTACGAGCAGTACTTC. Translation: CATDPGQSIYEQYF.

In DNA, the CDR3 is TGTGCCAGCAGCACCGGACAGGGGCCCACAGGGGAGACCCAGTACTTC. Translating gives CASSTGQGPTGETQYF. This chain joins TRBV5-4 and TRBJ2-5; 9 bases agree with TRBD1. The germline CDR1 and CDR2 sequences are SGHNT and YYREEE (reference sequence). This CDR3 contains 16 residues. The J segment lost 5 bases and the V segment lost 4 bases, leaving 12 bases of the junction unmatched.

CDR3 loop: CASSPGWGQGLYNEQFF. The CDR3 DNA follows: TGTGCCAGCAGTCCCGGGTGGGGACAGGGCCTCTACAATGAGCAGTTCTTC. The chain is built from TRBV28 and TRBJ2-1; 9 bases line up with TRBD1. J lost 3 bases, V lost 5 bases, and 11 bases had no gene match. The CDR3 is made up of 17 amino acids. The germline V gene has CDR1 MDHEN and CDR2 SYDVKM.

This clone showed up just once. The genes are TRBV7-2 and TRBJ1-1; a weak D match, TRBD1 (5 bases). Germline assignment: CDR1 SGHTA and CDR2 FQGNSA. This CDR3 has 13 residues. V lost 3 bases and J lost 2, with 7 bases in between. CDR3 loop: CASSFQGNTEAFF. The CDR3 DNA reads TGTGCCAGCAGCTTCCAGGGTAACACTGAAGCTTTCTTT.